This T cell receptor beta chain was obtained from a study of T cell responses to AZD1222 COVID-19 vaccine. Germline CDR1 reads SGHDN; CDR2 reads FVKESK. The V gene end was trimmed by 1 base and the J gene end by 3 bases; junction bases not matched to a gene: 12. CDR3 length: 18 amino acids. Sequencing was performed with immunoSEQ multiplex PCR; in TCRdb, only in-frame clones are kept and a portion is missing. The table includes 40,000 to 60,000 clones, roughly 84% detected once. The receptor's source is an adult in good health. The chain couples TRBV14 to TRBJ2-5; 9 nucleotides align to TRBD2. The sequencing used peripheral blood, collected on day 0 of MenACWY control vaccination. DNA of the CDR3: TGTGCCAGCAGCCAAGCCCGATCTACGGGACTAGCAAAAGAGACCCAGTACTTC. Encoded protein: CASSQARSTGLAKETQYF.